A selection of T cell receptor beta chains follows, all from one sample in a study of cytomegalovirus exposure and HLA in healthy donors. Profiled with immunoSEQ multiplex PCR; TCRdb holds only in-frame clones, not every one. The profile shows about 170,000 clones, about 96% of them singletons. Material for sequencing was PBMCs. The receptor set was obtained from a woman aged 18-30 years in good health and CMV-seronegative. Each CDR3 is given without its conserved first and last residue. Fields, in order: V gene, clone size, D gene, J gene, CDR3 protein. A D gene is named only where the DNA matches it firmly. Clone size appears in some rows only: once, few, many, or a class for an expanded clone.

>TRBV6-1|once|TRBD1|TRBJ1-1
ASRRGLDTEAF
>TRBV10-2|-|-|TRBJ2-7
ASRDGGPYYEQY
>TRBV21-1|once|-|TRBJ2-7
ASSTQTTGKDEQY
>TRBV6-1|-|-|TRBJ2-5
ASSEGGGGETQY
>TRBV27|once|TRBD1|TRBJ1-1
ASSPGQGATEAF
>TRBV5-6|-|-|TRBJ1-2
ASRQTENYGYT
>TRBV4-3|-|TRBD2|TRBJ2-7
ASSLGLAGGSYEQY
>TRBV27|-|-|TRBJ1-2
ASSLKQGVGYT
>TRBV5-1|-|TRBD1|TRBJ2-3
ASSSLTGGPTDTQY
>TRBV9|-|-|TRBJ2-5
ASSVSIQTGDRQETQY
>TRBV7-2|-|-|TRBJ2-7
ASSAGGGGYEQY
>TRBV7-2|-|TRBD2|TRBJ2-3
ATSRGGAVYTQY
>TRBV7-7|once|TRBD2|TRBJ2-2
ASSLAGGPKTGELF
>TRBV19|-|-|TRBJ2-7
ASSNRFSSYEQY
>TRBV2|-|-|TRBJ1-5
ASSEMRGLEPQH
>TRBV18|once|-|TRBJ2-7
ASSPNRGQPLFEQY
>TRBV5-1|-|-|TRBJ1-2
ASSLGETPYGYT
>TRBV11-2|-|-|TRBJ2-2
ASSLGQTNTGELF